This T cell receptor beta chain was found in a study of cytomegalovirus exposure and HLA in healthy donors. This CDR3 is built from 13 residues. J was trimmed by 8 bases and V by 6 bases; bases with no gene match: 8. The germline V gene has CDR1 SQVTM and CDR2 ANQGSEA. This PCR relied on a set of 60 Vbeta primers and 13 Jbeta primers. Method: immunoSEQ multiplex PCR; TCRdb's copy keeps in-frame clones and lacks some. The data hold a few hundred thousand clones, with roughly 79% observed a single time. The chain links TRBV29-1 to TRBJ1-4; TRBD1 matches at 8 bases. The clonotype comes from a man younger than 35 in good health and CMV-seronegative. Sample: PBMCs. CDR3 region: CSVRTGPGEKLFF. CDR3 nucleotide sequence: TGCAGCGTGAGGACAGGGCCGGGCGAAAAACTGTTTTTT.